This T cell receptor (beta chain) derives from a study of identical twins. The donor group consisted entirely of healthy Caucasians. TCRdb independently ran MiXCR on the 5' RACE reads; one entry per CDR3 protein. This repertoire shows roughly 750,000 distinct CDR3 sequences, 20% to 25% found once; its top ten account for over 4%. Trimming pared 2 bases from V and 2 bases from J, leaving 10 bases between. CDR3 length equals 14 residues. CDR1 and CDR2 from the germline V gene are SGDLS and YYNGEE. This clonotype was recorded at least ten times. This same sample was also part of a study on T cells expressing NK-cell markers. That work contributes: The study drew TCR beta repertoires from sorted CD3+CD56+NKG2C+, CD3+CD56+NKG2C- and CD3+CD56-NKG2C+ T cells. Within the sequenced cohort of eight donors, seven exhibited HCMV seropositivity and one was seronegative.

Specimen: PBMCs. The clonotype originates from a woman aged 18-29 years in good health. The rearrangement links TRBV9 to TRBJ2-5, with D uncertain. The CDR3: CASSVHPGQETQYF. The CDR3 region has the DNA TGTGCCAGCAGCGTTCACCCCGGGCAAGAGACCCAGTACTTC.